This paragraph covers one T cell receptor beta chain sequence. This sample is part of a study of blood T cell repertoires in COVID-19. In the original analysis: The assay estimated nucleated cells by amplifying reference gene primers. The repertoire was sequenced with immunoSEQ multiplex PCR; TCRdb's copy has only in-frame clones and lacks some. V and J calls and clone size are those listed in that table; D and trimming were worked out from the DNA. The data show about 130,000 clones, 80% to 85% seen once. The CDR3 has 18 amino acids. Trimming took off 2 bases at V and 0 bases at J, with 16 bases between the two ends. Germline loops: CDR1 SGHVS, CDR2 FQNEAQ.

The J gene is TRBJ1-4, the V gene TRBV7-8, with D unclear. This TCR derives from a woman aged 55-75 years with active or convalescent COVID-19. The specimen sequenced was peripheral blood. This chain's CDR3 is CASSLHGLRGATNEKLFF. CDR3 in DNA: TGTGCCAGCAGCTTACATGGGCTTCGCGGGGCAACTAATGAAAAACTGTTTTTT.